Detailed here is one T cell receptor (beta chain). CDR3 size: 16 residues. J lost 2 bases, V lost 2 bases, and 9 bases had no gene match. CDR1 is MNHEY and CDR2 is SMNVEV in the germline V gene (reference sequence). The entry originates in a study of blood T cell repertoires in COVID-19. The overall study: Sites in the United States, Italy and Spain provided acute and convalescent COVID-19 samples.

Produced via immunoSEQ multiplex PCR; TCRdb's table is partial and in-frame only. The table shows about 53,000 clones, with 77% occurring only once. The sample was peripheral blood. The chain is built from TRBV27 and TRBJ2-7; 7 positions agree with TRBD1. This clonotype originated in a man aged 65 to 79 with active or convalescent COVID-19. Written as DNA, the CDR3 is TGTGCCAGCAGTTTAGGTGGGGGACAGTGGACCTACGAGCAGTACTTC. Protein: CASSLGGGQWTYEQYF.